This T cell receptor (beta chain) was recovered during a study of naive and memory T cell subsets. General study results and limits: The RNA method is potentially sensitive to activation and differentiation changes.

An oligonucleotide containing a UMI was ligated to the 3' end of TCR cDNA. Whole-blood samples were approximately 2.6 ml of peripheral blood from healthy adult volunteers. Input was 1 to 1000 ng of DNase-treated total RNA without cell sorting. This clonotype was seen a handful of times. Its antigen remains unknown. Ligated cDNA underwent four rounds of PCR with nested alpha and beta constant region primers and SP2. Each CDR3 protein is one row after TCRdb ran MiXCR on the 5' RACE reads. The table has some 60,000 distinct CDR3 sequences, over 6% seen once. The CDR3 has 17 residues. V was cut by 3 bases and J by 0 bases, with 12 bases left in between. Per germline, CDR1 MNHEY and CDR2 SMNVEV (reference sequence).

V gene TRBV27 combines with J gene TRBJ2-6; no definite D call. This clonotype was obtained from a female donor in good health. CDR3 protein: CASSFGLSVSGANVLTF. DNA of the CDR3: TGTGCCAGCAGTTTTGGTCTCTCGGTCTCTGGGGCCAACGTCCTGACTTTC. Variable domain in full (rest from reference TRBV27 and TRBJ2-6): EAQVTQNPRYLITVTGKKLTVTCSQNMNHEYMSWYRQDPGLGLRQIYYSMNVEVTDKGDVPEGYKVSRKEKRNFPLILESPSPNQTSLYFCASSFGLSVSGANVLTFGAGSRLTVL.